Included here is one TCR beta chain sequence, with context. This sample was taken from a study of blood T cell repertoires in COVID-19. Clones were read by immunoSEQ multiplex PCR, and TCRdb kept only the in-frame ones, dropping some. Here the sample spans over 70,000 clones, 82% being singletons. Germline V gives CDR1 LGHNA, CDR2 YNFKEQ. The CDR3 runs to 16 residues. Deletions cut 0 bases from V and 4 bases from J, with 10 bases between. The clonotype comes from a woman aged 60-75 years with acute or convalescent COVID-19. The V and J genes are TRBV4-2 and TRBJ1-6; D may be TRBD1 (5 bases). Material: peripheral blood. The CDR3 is CASSQDSQAYNSPLHF. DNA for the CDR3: TGTGCCAGCAGCCAAGATTCACAGGCTTATAATTCACCCCTCCACTTT.